Below are 16 T cell receptor beta chains sequenced from a single sample in a study of blood T cell repertoires in COVID-19. Sequencing used immunoSEQ multiplex PCR; TCRdb keeps in-frame clones, though not all of them. In the table there are about 130,000 clones, roughly 80% of which are singletons. Sequenced material: peripheral blood. The source is a man aged 60 to 69 who had recovered from COVID-19.

V and J are TRBV19 and TRBJ2-2; D call uncertain. Trimming stripped 5 bases from V and 5 bases from J, with 9 bases between. Germline V CDR1 and CDR2: LNHDA, SQIVND (reference sequence). The CDR3 runs 13 residues. The CDR3 region has the DNA TGTGCCAGTAGTCCCTCGAGGACCGGGGAGCTGTTTTTT. Its protein product is CASSPSRTGELFF. The full variable domain, in which reference TRBV19 and TRBJ2-2 provide the parts outside the CDR3, is DGGITQSPKYLFRKEGQNVTLSCEQNLNHDAMYWYRQDPGQGLRLIYYSQIVNDFQKGDIAEGYSVSREKKESFPLTVTSAQKNPTAFYLCASSPSRTGELFFGEGSRLTVL.

V and J are TRBV27 and TRBJ1-3, with 7 bases lining up with TRBD1. Losses at the gene ends were 4 bases for V and 2 bases for J; bases not matched to a gene: 5. This CDR3 spans 15 amino acids. The germline V gene has CDR1 MNHEY and CDR2 SMNVEV (reference sequence). For the CDR3, the DNA is TGTGCCAGCAGTTCGTTAGGGACAGCTGGAAACACCATATATTTT. It codes for CASSSLGTAGNTIYF.

The V call is TRBV11-2, the J call TRBJ1-6, with D unresolved. V was pared by 0 bases and J by 6 bases, with 12 bases between. This CDR3 contains 16 residues. Germline lookup yields CDR1 SGHAT and CDR2 FQNNGV. DNA of the CDR3: TGTGCCAGCAGCTTAGATCAGGCCCGTACTAATTCACCCCTCCACTTT. Translated: CASSLDQARTNSPLHF. Supplemented by reference TRBV11-2 and TRBJ1-6, the full variable domain reads EAGVAQSPRYKIIEKRQSVAFWCNPISGHATLYWYQQILGQGPKLLIQFQNNGVVDDSQLPKDRFSAERLKGVDSTLKIQPAKLEDSAVYLCASSLDQARTNSPLHFGNGTRLTVT.

In this sample, this clone turned up a few times. This chain joins TRBV5-4 and TRBJ1-6; TRBD1 is a possible D gene (5 bases). Germline CDR1 is SGHNT and CDR2 is YYREEE (reference sequence). Deletions cut 4 bases from V and 3 bases from J, with 14 bases between. The CDR3 length is 16 residues. CDR3: CASSPDSLLYNSPLHF. In DNA, the CDR3 is TGTGCCAGCAGCCCAGACAGTTTACTCTATAATTCACCCCTCCACTTT. Filled out from reference TRBV5-4 and TRBJ1-6, the complete variable domain reads ETGVTQSPTHLIKTRGQQVTLRCSSQSGHNTVSWYQQALGQGPQFIFQYYREEENGRGNFPPRFSGLQFPNYSSELNVNALELDDSALYLCASSPDSLLYNSPLHFGNGTRLTVT.

The chain uses TRBV28 and TRBJ1-2; D gene uncertain. The CDR3 is made up of 14 amino acids. V lost 3 bases, J lost 8 bases, and 16 bases lay in between. Germline CDR1 and CDR2: MDHEN and SYDVKM. Here the CDR3 DNA reads TGTGCCAGCAGTTTCCCCACCGCGGGCCGGGGCTACACCTTC. This codes for CASSFPTAGRGYTF.

This clone showed up just once. The V gene is TRBV1, the J gene TRBJ2-3; TRBD2, the D gene given by the table, was not confirmed from the DNA. TRBV1 counts as a pseudogene. The CDR3 consists of 21 residues. The CDR3 sequence is CTSSQEPEGLAGVHITDTQYF. In DNA form, the CDR3 reads TGCACCAGCAGCCAAGAACCCGAGGGACTAGCGGGGGTTCACATCACAGATACGCAGTATTTT.

This chain links TRBV2 with TRBJ2-7; no firm D call. The CDR3 covers 15 residues. Trimming removed 3 bases from V and 6 bases from J, with 18 bases in between. Germline V gives CDR1 SNHLY, CDR2 FYNNEI. CDR3 nucleotides: TGTGCCAGCAGTGATTTCCCTACCTCCGGTGGCGAGCAGTACTTC. Protein sequence: CASSDFPTSGGEQYF. The full variable domain, completed using reference TRBV2 and TRBJ2-7, is EPEVTQTPSHQVTQMGQEVILRCVPISNHLYFYWYRQILGQKVEFLVSFYNNEISEKSEIFDDQFSVERPDGSNFTLKIRSTKLEDSAMYFCASSDFPTSGGEQYFGPGTRLTVT.

The chain combines TRBV7-2 with TRBJ2-7, with D perhaps TRBD1 (6 bases). V lost 2 bases, J lost 3 bases, and 11 bases lay in between. The CDR3 runs 14 residues. Germline loops: CDR1 SGHTA, CDR2 FQGNSA. The CDR3 sequence: CASSLTGQLYEQYF. In DNA form, the CDR3 reads TGTGCCAGCAGCTTAACGGGACAACTCTACGAGCAGTACTTC.

This clone is a singleton in its sample. This sequence joins TRBV4-2 and TRBJ1-5; no firm D call. The CDR3 sequence is 13 residues long. V was pared by 0 bases and J by 9 bases, with 9 bases between. Germline V gene data show CDR1 as LGHNA and CDR2 as YNFKEQ. This CDR3 is CASSQDLGRPQHF. The CDR3, as DNA: TGTGCCAGCAGCCAAGATCTGGGGAGGCCCCAGCATTTT.

This chain joins TRBV18 and TRBJ2-1; 14 positions match TRBD2. The CDR3 runs 15 residues. Germline trimming cut 5 bases from V and 8 bases from J; bases unmatched to any gene: 5. CDR1 is KGHSH and CDR2 is LQKENI in the germline V gene. DNA for the CDR3: TGTGCCAGCTCAGATCCGGGACTAGCGGGAGATGAGCAGTTCTTC. Translating it yields CASSDPGLAGDEQFF.

This clone came up once. The gene calls are TRBV18 and TRBJ2-7, with TRBD1 matching over 7 bases. The CDR3 has 14 residues. Trimming removed 1 base from V and 5 bases from J; junction bases left unmatched: 5. Looked up from germline, CDR1 is KGHSH and CDR2 is LQKENI. The CDR3 nucleotides read TGTGCCAGCTCACCACTACAGGGGAGCGACGAGCAGTACTTC. This gives the protein CASSPLQGSDEQYF.

This clone was observed many times. This chain connects TRBV7-2 to TRBJ2-7; D might be TRBD2 (6 bases). The CDR3 covers 15 residues. Germline V CDR1 and CDR2: SGHTA, FQGNSA. V lost 1 base and J 4 bases, leaving 14 bases between the germline ends. The CDR3 reads CASSLVRGRGYEQYF. CDR3 in DNA: TGTGCCAGCAGCTTAGTTCGGGGGAGAGGATACGAGCAGTACTTC.

The CDR3 reads CASSPRGGTCSGNTIYF. CDR3 nucleotide sequence: TGCGCCAGCAGCCCGAGGGGTGGGACATGCTCTGGAAACACCATATATTTT. The chain joins TRBV5-1 to TRBJ1-3; possible D gene TRBD1, 6 bases. V lost 4 bases and J lost 0, with 17 bases in between. Germline loops: CDR1 SGHRS, CDR2 YFSETQ. The CDR3 runs 17 residues.

The rearrangement joins TRBV5-1 to TRBJ2-2, with D perhaps matching TRBD2 (5 bases). V was pared by 1 base and J by 2 bases, with 9 bases between. The CDR3 consists of 15 residues. Germline lookup yields CDR1 SGHRS and CDR2 YFSETQ. The CDR3 loop reads CASSLLASNTGELFF. The CDR3 region has the DNA TGCGCCAGCAGCTTGCTAGCTTCTAACACCGGGGAGCTGTTTTTT.

The gene calls are TRBV11-2 and TRBJ1-1; possibly TRBD1 for D (5 bases). CDR3 length: 12 amino acids. V lost 5 bases to trimming and J lost 4 bases, with 8 bases between them. From germline, CDR1 is SGHAT and CDR2 FQNNGV. DNA for the CDR3: TGTGCCAGCAGCGCGACAGCCACTGAAGCTTTCTTT. This codes for CASSATATEAFF.

J is TRBJ2-2 and V is TRBV7-3; the match to TRBD2 covers 8 bases. The CDR3 is 15 residues long. The J segment lost 0 bases and the V segment lost 5 bases, leaving 2 bases of the junction unmatched. Germline-derived CDR1 and CDR2 are SGHTA and FQGTGA. The chain's CDR3 is CASSPGLANTGELFF. CDR3 in DNA: TGTGCCAGCAGCCCGGGACTAGCGAACACCGGGGAGCTGTTTTTT. The full variable domain, with the rest looked up from reference TRBV7-3 and TRBJ2-2, is GAGVSQTPSNKVTEKGKYVELRCDPISGHTALYWYRQSLGQGPEFLIYFQGTGAADDSGLPNDRFFAVRPEGSVSTLKIQRTERGDSAVYLCASSPGLANTGELFFGEGSRLTVL.